The clone carrying this T cell receptor (beta chain) was seen only a few times. The target antigen is unknown. The CDR3 is 14 residues long. Germline V gives CDR1 MNHNY, CDR2 SVGAGI (reference sequence). V was trimmed by 2 bases and J by 5 bases, leaving 13 bases between them. The sample belongs to a study of T cells in localized non-small cell lung cancer. Broader study findings: T cell clonality was highest in uninvolved adjacent lung, above tumor. Density of T cells in blood, when higher, went with longer overall survival.

Profiling relied on immunoSEQ multiplex PCR, and the TCRdb table lists in-frame clones only, not all of them. The profile shows 65,000 to 95,000 clones, around three quarters of them singletons. This specimen was PBMCs, taken before any cancer treatment. The chain combines TRBV6-6 with TRBJ2-7, with TRBD2 as a possible D gene (6 bases). The source is a man between 40 and 70 years old with stage II squamous cell lung carcinoma. The CDR3 nucleotides are TGTGCCAGCAGTTACCGGGGGAGGAGCAACGAGCAGTACTTC. It encodes CASSYRGRSNEQYF.